Listed here are 10 T cell receptor beta chains from one sample, sequenced in a study of blood T cells in healthy people across ages. A J-beta primer mix and a sample-barcoded 5' primer were used in a second PCR of about 7 to 12 cycles. TCRdb re-derived calls from the 5' RACE reads in MiXCR, one entry per CDR3 protein. The sample lists nearly 800,000 distinct CDR3 sequences; just under 25% were seen once. The sample also formed part of further work on T cells of mothers and their children.

Sequenced: blood. These receptors all come from a boy between 10 and 17 years old in good health.

The V gene is TRBV7-9, the J gene TRBJ2-7; tentatively, D is TRBD2 (5 bases). The CDR3 is made up of 19 amino acids. The germline V gene encodes CDR1 SEHNR and CDR2 FQNEAQ (reference sequence). The germline V and J ends were trimmed by 6 bases and 2 bases, with 29 bases remaining between them. CDR3 residues: CASSPDYVGEQWRTYEQYF. In DNA form, the CDR3 reads TGTGCCAGCAGTCCCGACTATGTGGGAGAGCAGTGGCGCACCTACGAGCAGTACTTC.

The chain couples TRBV4-3 to TRBJ1-3, with 7 bases matching TRBD1. V shed 1 base, J shed 7 bases, and the junction held 4 bases outside the gene matches. CDR3 length: 14 amino acids. Germline V gene data show CDR1 as LGHNA and CDR2 as YSLEER. CDR3 sequence reads: CASSQGPGGNTIYF. In nucleotides, the CDR3 is TGCGCCAGCAGCCAAGGCCCAGGGGGGAACACCATATATTTT.

The chain recombines TRBV20-1 with TRBJ2-5; 10 bases map to TRBD2. Looked up from germline, CDR1 is DFQATT and CDR2 is SNEGSKA (reference sequence). V lost 6 bases and J lost 11; bases outside the gene matches: 21. This CDR3 is 16 amino acids long. The CDR3 spells CSADPIDSGGPWEQYF. In nucleotides, the CDR3 is TGCAGTGCCGACCCTATAGATAGCGGGGGGCCGTGGGAGCAGTACTTC.

This rearrangement joins TRBV6-1 to TRBJ1-6, with D uncertain. Trimming stripped 6 bases from V and 9 bases from J, with 21 bases between. CDR1 MNHNS and CDR2 SASEGT come from the germline V gene. The CDR3 has 16 amino acids. CDR3 loop: CASSSSIGMGGSPLHF. The DNA of the CDR3 is TGTGCCAGCAGCTCATCAATAGGAATGGGCGGTTCACCCCTCCACTTT.

The chain joins TRBV6-6 to TRBJ2-2, with TRBD1 identical over 8 bases. With 6 bases clipped from V and 6 bases from J, the junction kept 9 bases outside the gene matches. Germline lookup yields CDR1 MNHNY and CDR2 SVGAGI (reference sequence). The CDR3 covers 15 residues. DNA for the CDR3: TGTGCCAGCAGCGACGGACAGGGTTTCGCCGGGGAGCTGTTTTTT. It codes for CASSDGQGFAGELFF.

This clonotype was detected a few times. The J gene is TRBJ2-3, the V gene TRBV19; D may be TRBD1 or TRBD2 (6 bases each). This CDR3 has 13 residues. Trimming left V 5 bases short and J 9 bases short, with 15 bases between. CDR1 LNHDA and CDR2 SQIVND come from the germline V gene (reference sequence). For the CDR3, the DNA is TGTGCCAGTAGTCTGGGGACTCAGGGGACGCAGTATTTT. The encoded protein is CASSLGTQGTQYF.

Concerning this clonotype: A read error may produce the germline difference seen at one junction end. The rearrangement uses TRBV6-1 and TRBJ2-5, with 7 bases matching TRBD2. Germline CDR1 is MNHNS and CDR2 is SASEGT. The CDR3 is 15 residues long. The CDR3 DNA sequence: TGTGCCAGCAGTGAAATGGGGGGGTCTTGGGAGACACAGTACTTC. Translation: CASSEMGGSWETQYF.

In its sample, this clonotype was seen a few times. V is TRBV5-8 and J is TRBJ1-5; TRBD1 is a possible D gene (6 bases). Germline V gene data show CDR1 as SGHTS and CDR2 as YDEGEE. This CDR3 comprises 14 residues. Trimming removed 0 bases from V and 7 bases from J, with 11 bases in between. DNA for the CDR3: TGTGCCAGCAGCTTGGAGGGGGGCCGGCAGCCCCAGCATTTT. The encoded protein is CASSLEGGRQPQHF.

This rearrangement joins TRBV12-3 or TRBV12-4 to TRBJ2-5, with D unresolved. Near its end, the DNA agrees better with TRBJ2-1, so the J call may be wrong. This CDR3 has 13 amino acids. The CDR3 nucleotides read TGTGCCAGCAGCCCGGATACTACAATGAGGCAGTTCTTC. It yields the protein CASSPDTTMRQFF.

The chain links TRBV27 to TRBJ2-1; perhaps D is TRBD1 or TRBD2 (6 bases each). The assigned J gene may be wrong: the sequence end matches TRBJ2-7 better. The CDR3 covers 15 residues. The V gene's germline CDR1 is MNHEY and CDR2 SMNVEV (reference sequence). The CDR3 bases are TGTGCCAGCAGTTTATCTACGGGGGCGTGGTACGAGCAGTACTTC. Residues: CASSLSTGAWYEQYF.